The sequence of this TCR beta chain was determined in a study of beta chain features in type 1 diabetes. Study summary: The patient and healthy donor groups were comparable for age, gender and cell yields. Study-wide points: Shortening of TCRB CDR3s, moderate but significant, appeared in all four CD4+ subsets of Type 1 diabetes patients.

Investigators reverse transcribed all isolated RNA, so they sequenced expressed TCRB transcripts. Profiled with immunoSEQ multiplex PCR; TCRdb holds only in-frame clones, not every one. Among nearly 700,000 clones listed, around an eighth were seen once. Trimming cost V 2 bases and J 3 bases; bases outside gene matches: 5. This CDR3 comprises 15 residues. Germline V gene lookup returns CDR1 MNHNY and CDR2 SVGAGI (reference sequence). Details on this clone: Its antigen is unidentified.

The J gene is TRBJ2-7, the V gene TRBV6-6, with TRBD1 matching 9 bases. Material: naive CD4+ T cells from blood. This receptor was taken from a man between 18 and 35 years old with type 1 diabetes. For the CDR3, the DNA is TGTGCCAGCAGTTACCGCGGGACAGGGATCTACGAGCAGTACTTC. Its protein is CASSYRGTGIYEQYF.